The rows below give T cell receptor delta chains drawn from one sample of a study of human gamma delta and Vdelta1 T cells. These receptors are not linked to any known antigen. TCRdb reapplied CATT to the PCR reads. The profile shows under 7,000 delta-chain clones, roughly 40% of them singletons. The sequenced sample consisted of Vdelta1 gamma-delta T cells from blood grown in culture (DOT cells). The receptors stem from a human donor in good health. Both conserved end residues are part of each CDR3. Each record gives: V gene, clone size, D gene, J gene, CDR3 protein, CDR3 DNA. The D gene is left open where the match is weak. Clone size appears in some rows only: once, few, many, or a class for an expanded clone.

TRDV1	few	TRDD2	TRDJ1	CALGPPSYLDGDKLIF	TGTGCTCTTGGGCCGCCTTCCTACCTTGACGGGGACAAACTCATCTTT
TRDV1	few	NA	TRDJ1	CALGELSRGSRADKLIF	TGTGCTCTTGGGGAACTTTCCCGGGGATCCCGGGCCGATAAACTCATCTTT
TRDV1	few	TRDD3	TRDJ1	CALGENPTSRTGGYWKLIF	TGTGCTCTTGGAGAAAATCCTACGTCCCGTACTGGGGGATACTGGAAACTCATCTTT
TRDV1	NA	NA	TRDJ1	CALGDGLPTRMGDKTDKLIF	TGTGCTCTTGGGGACGGCCTTCCTACGAGGATGGGGGATAAAACCGATAAACTCATCTTT
TRDV1	NA	NA	TRDJ1	CALGEVCATMRSPDKLIF	TGTGCTCTTGGGGAAGTCTGTGCAACCATGCGATCCCCCGATAAACTCATCTTT
TRDV1	large	NA	TRDJ1	CALGELTFPREDWGLHDKLIF	TGTGCTCTTGGGGAACTGACCTTCCCACGAGAGGACTGGGGACTGCACGATAAACTCATCTTT
TRDV1	few	TRDD3	TRDJ1	CALGAGLHYSTGGYKAYTDKLIF	TGTGCTCTTGGCGCAGGCCTACACTACTCTACTGGGGGATACAAGGCGTACACCGATAAACTCATCTTT
TRDV1	medium-sized	TRDD2	TRDJ1	CALGSLPTPTLEYTDKLIF	TGTGCTCTTGGGTCTCTTCCTACGCCTACTCTGGAATACACCGATAAACTCATCTTT
TRDV1	few	NA	TRDJ1	CALGEHRGDKLIF	TGTGCTCTTGGGGAACATCGGGGGGATAAACTCATCTTT
TRDV1	NA	TRDD3	TRDJ1	CALGENQRYGYWGSRHPDKLIF	TGTGCTCTTGGGGAAAATCAGAGGTATGGGTACTGGGGCTCGAGGCACCCCGATAAACTCATCTTT
TRDV1	NA	TRDD3	TRDJ1	CALGELPWSEVQYWGIRGADKLIF	TGTGCTCTTGGGGAACTCCCCTGGTCAGAGGTTCAGTACTGGGGGATACGCGGGGCCGATAAACTCATCTTT
TRDV1	few	NA	TRDJ1	CALGEHHPGEGLNDKLIF	TGTGCTCTTGGGGAACATCACCCAGGCGAGGGATTAAACGATAAACTCATCTTT
TRDV1	few	TRDD3	TRDJ1	CALGEGLEYWGITYTDKLIF	TGTGCTCTTGGGGAAGGCCTGGAATACTGGGGGATAACTTACACCGATAAACTCATCTTT
TRDV1	few	TRDD2	TRDJ1	CALGGTSYKARIQGIDKLIF	TGTGCTCTTGGGGGGACTTCCTACAAGGCGAGGATACAAGGTATCGATAAACTCATCTTT
TRDV1	NA	TRDD3	TRDJ1	CALVESWRGIRTVDKLIF	TGTGCTCTTGTGGAAAGCTGGAGGGGGATACGCACGGTCGATAAACTCATCTTT
TRDV1	NA	NA	TRDJ1	CALGGRLPTPTGIADKLIF	TGTGCTCTTGGGGGCCGGCTTCCCACACCTACTGGGATCGCCGATAAACTCATCTTT
TRDV3	few	TRDD3	TRDJ1	CALPLPPIVLGDTTKGYTDKLIF	TGTGCCTTACCCCTTCCTCCTATTGTACTGGGGGATACAACGAAGGGGTACACCGATAAACTCATCTTT
TRDV1	few	TRDD2	TRDJ1	CALGEPAFLHGGAYTDKLIF	TGTGCTCTTGGGGAACCGGCCTTCCTACACGGGGGAGCTTACACCGATAAACTCATCTTT
TRDV1	few	TRDD3	TRDJ1	CALARQIWGIPDKLIF	TGTGCTCTTGCCCGCCAGATCTGGGGGATACCCGATAAACTCATCTTT
TRDV1	NA	TRDD3	TRDJ1	CALGENPWGIHRPYTDKLIF	TGTGCTCTTGGGGAGAACCCCTGGGGGATACATAGGCCTTACACCGATAAACTCATCTTT
TRDV1	NA	TRDD3	TRDJ1	CALGEIRYWGTYTDKLIF	TGTGCTCTTGGGGAAATCCGGTACTGGGGGACGTACACCGATAAACTCATCTTT
TRDV1	few	TRDD3	TRDJ1	CALGDPGPRGDTNKLIF	TGTGCTCTTGGGGACCCTGGACCTAGGGGGGATACTAATAAACTCATCTTT
TRAV36/DV7	NA	TRDD2	TRDJ3	CAVPLPTTGLWRWNSWDTRQMFF	TGTGCTGTGCCCCTTCCTACTACAGGGCTCTGGAGGTGGAACTCCTGGGACACCCGACAGATGTTTTTC
TRDV1	NA	TRDD3	TRDJ3	CALGALGTGGYMRDTRQMFF	TGTGCTCTTGGGGCCTTGGGGACTGGGGGATATATGAGGGACACCCGACAGATGTTTTTC
TRDV1	few	NA	TRDJ1	CALGAYDFWGQHTTDKLIF	TGTGCTCTTGGGGCCTATGATTTCTGGGGACAACACACTACCGATAAACTCATCTTT
TRDV1	NA	TRDD3	TRDJ1	CALGELFLLWGAPTGGPRATDKLIF	TGTGCTCTTGGGGAACTGTTCCTACTGTGGGGGGCTCCTACTGGGGGACCACGCGCCACCGATAAACTCATCTTT
TRDV1	NA	TRDD3	TRDJ1	CALGPTPMARVLGDTDKLIF	TGTGCTCTTGGTCCCACCCCTATGGCGAGGGTACTGGGGGATACCGATAAACTCATCTTT
TRDV1	NA	NA	TRDJ1	CALGETLSYSGVLYTDKLIF	TGTGCTCTTGGGGAAACCCTTTCCTATTCGGGGGTTCTATACACCGATAAACTCATCTTT